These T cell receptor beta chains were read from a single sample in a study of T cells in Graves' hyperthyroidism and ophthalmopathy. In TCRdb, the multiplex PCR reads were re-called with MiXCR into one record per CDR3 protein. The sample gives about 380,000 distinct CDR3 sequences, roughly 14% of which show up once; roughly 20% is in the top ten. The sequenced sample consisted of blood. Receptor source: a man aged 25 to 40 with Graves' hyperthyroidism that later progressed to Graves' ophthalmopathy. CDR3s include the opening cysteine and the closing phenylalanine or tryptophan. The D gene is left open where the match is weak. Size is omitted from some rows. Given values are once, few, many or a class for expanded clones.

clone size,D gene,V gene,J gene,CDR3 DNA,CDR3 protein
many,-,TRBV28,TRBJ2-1,TGTGCCAGCAGTTCCCCAAATAGCAATGAGCAGTTCTTC,CASSSPNSNEQFF
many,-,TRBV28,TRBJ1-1,TGTGCCAGCAGTTTAAATGAAGCTTTCTTT,CASSLNEAFF
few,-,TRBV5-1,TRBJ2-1,TGCGCCAGCAGGACCGGACGGAACTACAATGAGCAGTTCTTC,CASRTGRNYNEQFF
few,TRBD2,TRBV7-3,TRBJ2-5,TGTGCCAGCAGCCTAAGGACTAGCGGAGAGACCCAGTACTTC,CASSLRTSGETQYF
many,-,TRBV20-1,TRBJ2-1,TGCAGTGCAACGAACCTATACCGGGACTCTTACAATGAGCAGTTCTTC,CSATNLYRDSYNEQFF
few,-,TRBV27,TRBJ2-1,TGTGCCAGCCGGCGTGGGAATATATTCAATGAGCAGTTCTTC,CASRRGNIFNEQFF
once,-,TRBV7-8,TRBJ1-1,TGTGCCAGCAGCTTAATTGAGCAGAACACTGAAGCTTTCTTT,CASSLIEQNTEAFF
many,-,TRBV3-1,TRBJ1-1,TGTGCCAGCACCCAAGAAGGGGGGAACACTGAAGCTTTCTTT,CASTQEGGNTEAFF
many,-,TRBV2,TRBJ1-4,TGTGCCAGCAGTGAGACTTCCGGGAGAAGGGGTGAAAAACTGTTTTTT,CASSETSGRRGEKLFF
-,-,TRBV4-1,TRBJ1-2,TGCGCCAGCAGCCAAGTTGGGGGGGCTCCCTATGGCTACACCTTC,CASSQVGGAPYGYTF
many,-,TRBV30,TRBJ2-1,TGTGCCTCATGGGACAATGAGCAGTTCTTC,CASWDNEQFF
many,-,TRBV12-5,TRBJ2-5,TGTGCTAGTGGTTCTCACCAAGAGACCCAGTACTTC,CASGSHQETQYF
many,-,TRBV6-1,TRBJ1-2,TGTGCCAGCAGTGCCCGTGATGGCTACACCTTC,CASSARDGYTF
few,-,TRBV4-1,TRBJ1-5,TGCGCCAGCAGCCAAGATCTATCCAGGACTGGTCAGCCCCAGCATTTT,CASSQDLSRTGQPQHF
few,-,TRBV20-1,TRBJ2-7,TGCAGTGCAGCCGGGACGGGGGCTTTAAACTCCTACGAGCAGTACTTC,CSAAGTGALNSYEQYF
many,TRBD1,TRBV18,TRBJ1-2,TGTGCCAGCGGACAGGGGGTTAACTATGGCTACACCTTC,CASGQGVNYGYTF
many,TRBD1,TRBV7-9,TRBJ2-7,TGTGCCAGCAGCTTGGGACAGGGTCCATCCTACGAGCAGTACTTC,CASSLGQGPSYEQYF
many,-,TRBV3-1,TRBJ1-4,TGTGCCAGCAGCCAAGACAGGCAGGGAGGATGGAATAATGAAAAACTGTTTTTT,CASSQDRQGGWNNEKLFF
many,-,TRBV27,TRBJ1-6,TGTGCCAGCAGTTTATCGCACCGGCTAGGGGTGTATTCACCCCTCCACTTT,CASSLSHRLGVYSPLHF
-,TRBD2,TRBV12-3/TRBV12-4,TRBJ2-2,TGTGCCAGCAGGAGGTCGGGGGGTATCCCCGGGGAGCTGTTTTTT,CASRRSGGIPGELFF
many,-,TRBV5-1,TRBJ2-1,TGCGCCAGCAGCGGAGAGGGGGAAAGCTCCTACAATGAGCAGTTCTTC,CASSGEGESSYNEQFF
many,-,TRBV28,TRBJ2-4,TGTGCCAGCACGGACAGAAAAGCGAGCAAAAACATTCAGTACTTC,CASTDRKASKNIQYF
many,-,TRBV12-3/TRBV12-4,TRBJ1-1,TGTGCCAGCAGTTTTATGACAGTAAACACTGAAGCTTTCTTT,CASSFMTVNTEAFF
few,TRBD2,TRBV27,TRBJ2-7,TGTGCCAGCAGCCACGGGACTAGCGGGGCTCTGCGCTACGAGCAGTACTTC,CASSHGTSGALRYEQYF
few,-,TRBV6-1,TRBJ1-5,TGTGCCAGCAGTGAAGTAACGGGTAGCAATCAGCCCCAGCATTTT,CASSEVTGSNQPQHF
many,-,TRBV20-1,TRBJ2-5,TGCAGTGGGGTTAGGGGGGGGCAAGAGACCCAGTACTTC,CSGVRGGQETQYF
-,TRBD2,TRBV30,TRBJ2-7,TGTGCCTGGAGTCCAGGGAGGGACGAGCAGTACTTC,CAWSPGRDEQYF
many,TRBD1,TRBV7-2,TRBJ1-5,TGTGCCAGCAGCTTAGCCGGGACAGGGATTCAGCCCCAGCATTTT,CASSLAGTGIQPQHF
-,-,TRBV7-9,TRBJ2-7,TGTGCCAGCAGCGGCCAGAAAAGTCCCTACGAGCAGTACTTC,CASSGQKSPYEQYF
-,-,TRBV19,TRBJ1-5,TGTGCCAGTAGTATTCGGGGCTACAATCAGCCCCAGCATTTT,CASSIRGYNQPQHF
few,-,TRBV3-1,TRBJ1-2,TGTGCCAGCAGCCAATTGGCAGAAAGCTTCTATGGCTACACCTTC,CASSQLAESFYGYTF
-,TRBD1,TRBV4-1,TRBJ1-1,TGCGCCAGCAGCCACCGGACAGGGGGCGCGAACACTGAAGCTTTCTTT,CASSHRTGGANTEAFF
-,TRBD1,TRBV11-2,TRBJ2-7,TGTGCCAGCGCGAGAGGGGGCGCGGAGCAGTACTTC,CASARGGAEQYF
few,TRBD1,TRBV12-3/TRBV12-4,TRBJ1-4,TGTGCCAGCAGTACGGACAGGGCGGCTAATGAAAAACTGTTTTTT,CASSTDRAANEKLFF
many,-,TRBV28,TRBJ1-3,TGTGCCAGCAGTTTAACCCAGGGTTTTGGAAACACCATATATTTT,CASSLTQGFGNTIYF
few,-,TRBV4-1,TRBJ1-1,TGCGCCAGCAGCCAAGGGGAAAGGAACACTGAAGCTTTCTTT,CASSQGERNTEAFF
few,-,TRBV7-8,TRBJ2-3,TGTGCCAGCAGCTTACGGGGCCGGGAAGATACGCAGTATTTT,CASSLRGREDTQYF
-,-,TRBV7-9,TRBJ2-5,TGTGCCAGCAGCGCTGGGGGGCTTGGCGTAGAGACCCAGTACTTC,CASSAGGLGVETQYF
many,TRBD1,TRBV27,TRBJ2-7,TGTGCCAGCAGTATCCCGGACAGGTCCGAGCAGTACTTC,CASSIPDRSEQYF
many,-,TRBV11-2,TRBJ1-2,TGTGCCAGCAGCCCCAATTCGGCCAACTATGGCTACACCTTC,CASSPNSANYGYTF
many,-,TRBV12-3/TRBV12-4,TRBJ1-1,TGTGCCAGCAGCCCTCGGGGGGCGATGAACACTGAAGCTTTCTTT,CASSPRGAMNTEAFF
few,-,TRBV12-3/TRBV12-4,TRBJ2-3,TGTGCCAGGTGGCAAGGGGATAGAACGCAGTATTTT,CARWQGDRTQYF
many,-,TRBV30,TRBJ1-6,TGTGCCTGGACTCGCACGCGGCAGTATAATTCACCCCTCCACTTT,CAWTRTRQYNSPLHF
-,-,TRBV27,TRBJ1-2,TGTGCCAGCTCCCCCTACATGTTTTCTGGCTACACCTTC,CASSPYMFSGYTF
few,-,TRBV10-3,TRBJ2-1,TGTGCCATCAGTGCTTACGGGAGCTCCTACAATGAGCAGTTCTTC,CAISAYGSSYNEQFF
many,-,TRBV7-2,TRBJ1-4,TGTGCCAGCAGCCTTGGACAGACTAATGAAAAACTGTTTTTT,CASSLGQTNEKLFF
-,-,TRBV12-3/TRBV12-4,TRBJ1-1,TGTGCCAGCAGTTTATTTTGGGGGGGCGAGGGATATGAAGCTTTCTTT,CASSLFWGGEGYEAFF
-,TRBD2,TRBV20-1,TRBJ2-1,TGCAGTGCTACTAGCGGGGGGTCCAATGAGCAGCTCTTC,CSATSGGSNEQLF
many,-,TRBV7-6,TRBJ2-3,TGTGCCAGCAGCTCCTGGGGGTCGAGCACAGATACGCAGTATTTT,CASSSWGSSTDTQYF
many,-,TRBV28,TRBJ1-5,TGTGCCAGCAGATATATCGGGTCAGGCAATCAGCCCCAGCATTTT,CASRYIGSGNQPQHF
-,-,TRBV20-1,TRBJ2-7,TGCAGTGCTAGAGATGAAGAGCAGTACTTC,CSARDEEQYF
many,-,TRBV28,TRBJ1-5,TGTGCCAGCAGTTTGTTCAGCCAGGGTAGCAATCAGCCCCAGCATTTT,CASSLFSQGSNQPQHF
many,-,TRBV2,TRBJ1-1,TGTGCCAGCACAAGGGGCTTCAACACTGAAGCTTTCTTT,CASTRGFNTEAFF
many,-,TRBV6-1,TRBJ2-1,TGTGCCAGCAGTGACCTATCGGTGGGGGGAGTCTACAATGAGCAGTTCTTC,CASSDLSVGGVYNEQFF
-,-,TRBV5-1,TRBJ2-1,TGCGCCAGCAGCCCCGGGACTGGCAGCTCCTACAATGAGCAGTTCTTC,CASSPGTGSSYNEQFF
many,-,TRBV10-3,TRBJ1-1,TGTGCCATCAGTGAGGGCCCCGGACATAACACTGAAGCTTTCTTT,CAISEGPGHNTEAFF
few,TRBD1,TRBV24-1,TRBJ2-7,TGTGCCACCAGCCCGACAGGGGCGTATGGTGACGAGCAGTACTTC,CATSPTGAYGDEQYF
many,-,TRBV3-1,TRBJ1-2,TGTGCCAGCAGCCGCTCGGATAGCTACACCTTC,CASSRSDSYTF
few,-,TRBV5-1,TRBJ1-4,TGCGCCAGCAGGCCCGGGGGGGCGGTTGAAAAACTGTTTTTT,CASRPGGAVEKLFF
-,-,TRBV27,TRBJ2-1,TGTGCCAGCAGTCCAATGGGACGGTCCTACAATGAGCAGTTCTTC,CASSPMGRSYNEQFF